A single sample gave rise to the 19 T cell receptor beta chains below, sequenced in a study of blood T cell repertoires in COVID-19. Here immunoSEQ multiplex PCR was the method, and the copy in TCRdb shows in-frame clones only, minus some. The data contain approximately 41,000 clones, 75% to 90% of them singletons. Sequenced sample: peripheral blood. The receptor source for this set is a woman of 80 years or more with active COVID-19.

V is TRBV6-5 and J is TRBJ1-2; TRBD1 agrees at 9 bases. Germline V gives CDR1 MNHEY, CDR2 SVGAGI. The length of the CDR3 is 15 residues. With 5 bases clipped from V and 3 bases from J, the junction kept 7 bases outside the gene matches. CDR3 region: CASSNLRTGDYGYTF. The CDR3 DNA sequence: TGTGCCAGCAGTAACCTCCGGACAGGGGACTATGGCTACACCTTC.

V and J are TRBV7-2 and TRBJ1-2; no clear D gene. Trimming stripped 3 bases from V and 2 bases from J, with 16 bases between. In germline, CDR1 is SGHTA, CDR2 FQGNSA. The CDR3 runs to 16 residues. CDR3 sequence: CASSFSGRGSNYGYTF. The CDR3 coding sequence is TGTGCCAGCAGCTTCTCCGGTCGGGGTTCCAACTATGGCTACACCTTC.

In DNA form, the CDR3 reads TGTGCCAGCAGTTTGCGTCCCCGGCAGGACTATGGCTACACCTTC. Amino acid sequence: CASSLRPRQDYGYTF. The chain has TRBV5-5 and TRBJ1-2; no definite D call. The CDR3 extends over 15 amino acids. V was clipped by 5 bases and J by 3 bases, with 17 bases between them. From germline, CDR1 is SGHKS and CDR2 YYEKEE (reference sequence).

This clone was observed a single time. CDR3 nucleotides: TGTGCCAGCAGTTTTAGGACAGACCTAAACTATGGCTACACCTTC. It specifies CASSFRTDLNYGYTF. The rearrangement uses TRBV27 and TRBJ1-2; D is perhaps TRBD1 (6 bases). The CDR3 is 15 amino acids. Germline V gives CDR1 MNHEY, CDR2 SMNVEV (reference sequence). Deletions cut 3 bases from V and 2 bases from J, with 13 bases between.

In its sample, this clone was seen a few times. The V gene is TRBV11-1, the J gene TRBJ2-2, with no clear D. This CDR3 region has 12 residues. The germline CDR1 and CDR2 sequences are SGHAT and FQDESV (reference sequence). The V gene lost 4 bases and the J gene lost 7 bases, with 7 bases spanning the gap. The CDR3 loop reads CASSSPLGELFF. Here the CDR3 DNA reads TGTGCCAGCAGCTCCCCTCTCGGGGAGCTGTTTTTT.

The chain is built from TRBV25-1 and TRBJ2-5, with D possibly being TRBD2 (5 bases). V was trimmed by 3 bases and J by 4 bases, leaving 15 bases between them. This CDR3 is 15 amino acids long. Germline assignment: CDR1 MGHDK and CDR2 SYGVNS. CDR3 DNA sequence: TGTGCCAGCAGTGAGGTTTCGGTAGCGAGAGAGACCCAGTACTTC. It codes for CASSEVSVARETQYF. The full variable domain, with the rest looked up from reference TRBV25-1 and TRBJ2-5, is EADIYQTPRYLVIGTGKKITLECSQTMGHDKMYWYQQDPGMELHLIHYSYGVNSTEKGDLSSESTVSRIRTEHFPLTLESARPSHTSQYLCASSEVSVARETQYFGPGTRLLVL.

This clone was found once. The germline gene is not matched at one end of the junction; a read error may be the cause. The chain is built from TRBV7-7 and TRBJ2-5; possibly TRBD1 for D (5 bases). The CDR3 length is 14 residues. The germline V gene encodes CDR1 SSHAT and CDR2 FNYEAQ (reference sequence). In DNA form, the CDR3 reads TGTGCTAGCAGCTTAGGTGGGGCTGGGGAGACCCAGTACTTC. Its protein product is CASSLGGAGETQYF.

V is TRBV28 and J is TRBJ1-5; tentatively, D is TRBD1 (6 bases). The V end lost 6 bases, the J end lost 3 bases, and 15 bases lay between the germline ends. The CDR3 extends over 15 amino acids. Germline-derived CDR1 and CDR2 are MDHEN and SYDVKM. The CDR3 DNA follows: TGTGCCAGCAGCGACTCCAGGGGATCCAATCAGCCCCAGCATTTT. It specifies CASSDSRGSNQPQHF.

Points on this clone: The same CDR3 arises from other DNA sequences in this sample as well. The chain recombines TRBV9 with TRBJ1-2, with 9 bases aligning to TRBD1. Germline CDR1 is SGDLS and CDR2 is YYNGEE. Trimming at V came to 4 bases and at J to 2 bases, leaving 3 bases not matched to a gene. CDR3 length: 14 residues. In DNA, the CDR3 is TGTGCCAGCAGCAGGACAGGGGCCAACTATGGCTACACCTTC. Residues: CASSRTGANYGYTF.

J is TRBJ1-6 and V is TRBV5-5, with 9 bases identical to TRBD1. This CDR3 is 18 amino acids long. Germline V gene data show CDR1 as SGHKS and CDR2 as YYEKEE (reference sequence). The V segment lost 0 bases and the J segment 0 bases; nucleotides outside the gene matches: 4. CDR3 region: CASSLVGTGSSYNSPLHF. CDR3 DNA sequence: TGTGCCAGCAGCTTGGTTGGGACAGGGTCCTCCTATAATTCACCCCTCCACTTT.

V usage is TRBV18 and J usage is TRBJ2-2, with 9 bases identical to TRBD2. The CDR3 spans 16 residues. Germline V lookup: CDR1 KGHSH, CDR2 LQKENI. The junction had 7 bases not matched to a gene; V was cut back by 3 bases and J by 5 bases. CDR3: CASSPSEAGGTGELFF. The DNA of the CDR3 is TGTGCCAGCTCACCCTCTGAAGCGGGAGGTACCGGGGAGCTGTTTTTT. Full variable domain (remainder filled in from reference TRBV18 and TRBJ2-2): NAGVMQNPRHLVRRRGQEARLRCSPMKGHSHVYWYRQLPEEGLKFMVYLQKENIIDESGMPKERFSAEFPKEGPSILRIQQVVRGDSAAYFCASSPSEAGGTGELFFGEGSRLTVL.

The chain carries TRBV24-1 and TRBJ2-1, with 7 nucleotides matching TRBD1. Germline assignment: CDR1 KGHDR and CDR2 SFDVKD. The CDR3 consists of 13 residues. Losses at the gene ends were 10 bases for V and 7 bases for J; bases not matched to a gene: 9. The CDR3 is CATTGQPGNEQFF. CDR3 in DNA: TGTGCCACGACGGGACAGCCGGGAAATGAGCAGTTCTTC.

The CDR3 sequence: CATHTAPDGIGEQYF. The CDR3 DNA follows: TGTGCCACCCACACTGCCCCGGACGGGATTGGCGAGCAGTACTTC. The V gene is TRBV28, the J gene TRBJ2-7; perhaps TRBD2 as D (5 bases). The germline V and J ends were trimmed by 10 bases and 6 bases, with 25 bases remaining between them. CDR1 and CDR2 from the germline V gene are MDHEN and SYDVKM. CDR3 length: 15 residues.

This clone was seen just once. The CDR3 here is CASKRGQGFMNTEAFF. The CDR3 bases are TGCGCCAGCAAAAGGGGACAGGGGTTCATGAACACTGAAGCTTTCTTT. This sequence joins TRBV5-1 and TRBJ1-1; TRBD1 agrees at 10 bases. V lost 6 bases to trimming and J lost 0 bases; unmatched junction nucleotides: 8. In germline, CDR1 is SGHRS, CDR2 YFSETQ. There are 16 residues in the CDR3. Drawing the rest from reference TRBV5-1 and TRBJ1-1, the complete variable domain is KAGVTQTPRYLIKTRGQQVTLSCSPISGHRSVSWYQQTPGQGLQFLFEYFSETQRNKGNFPGRFSGRQFSNSRSEMNVSTLELGDSALYLCASKRGQGFMNTEAFFGQGTRLTVV.

A note on this clone: The germline gene is not matched at one end of the junction; a read error may be the cause. The V call is TRBV9, the J call TRBJ2-1, with 10 bases fitting TRBD1. Per the germline V gene, CDR1 is SGDLS and CDR2 is YYNGEE. This CDR3 has 11 residues. The CDR3 here is CASSAGTGAVF. CDR3 nucleotides: TGTGCCAGCAGCGCCGGGACAGGGGCGGTCTTC.

V gene TRBV7-6 combines with J gene TRBJ1-6; 10 nucleotides align to TRBD1. Germline V lookup: CDR1 SGHVS, CDR2 FNYEAQ. This CDR3 contains 15 residues. Losses at the gene ends were 4 bases for V and 12 bases for J; bases not matched to a gene: 9. The CDR3 DNA is TGTGCCAGCAGCTCTTCGGGACAGGGGAGTGTACCCCTCCACTTT. It yields the protein CASSSSGQGSVPLHF.

The V and J genes are TRBV20-1 and TRBJ1-1; unclear D gene. This CDR3 has 11 amino acids. V shed 6 bases and J shed 11 bases, with 16 bases lying between them. Germline values: CDR1 DFQATT, CDR2 SNEGSKA (reference sequence). CDR3 in DNA: TGCAGTGCCCGTCCGGACTCCTGGGCTTTCTTT. The encoded protein is CSARPDSWAFF.

This clone was seen only once. The V gene is TRBV27, the J gene TRBJ2-5, with a tentative D call TRBD2 (5 bases). The ends were cut back, 0 bases at V and 0 bases at J, with 8 bases in the middle. The CDR3 totals 15 residues. In germline, CDR1 is MNHEY, CDR2 SMNVEV (reference sequence). CDR3 DNA: TGTGCCAGCAGTTTATCGTTGACTAACCAAGAGACCCAGTACTTC. Translating gives CASSLSLTNQETQYF.

This clone was counted between two and nine times. The chain carries TRBV30 and TRBJ2-7; 9 positions agree with TRBD1. This CDR3 contains 13 residues. Germline V gene data show CDR1 as GTSNPN and CDR2 as SVGIG (reference sequence). The V gene end was trimmed by 7 bases and the J gene end by 5 bases; junction bases not matched to a gene: 9. CDR3 residues: CAFLGTGSDEQYF. The CDR3 region has the DNA TGTGCCTTCTTAGGGACAGGGAGCGACGAGCAGTACTTC.